The 17 T cell receptor beta chains below come from one sample, sequenced in a study of T cells in Graves' hyperthyroidism and ophthalmopathy (dated by TCRdb to between 2018 and 2021). Libraries were built with multiplex PCR. Data came from an Illumina HiSeq 2000. Amplification of TCR beta CDR3 regions was carried out from RNA transcripts. For the first round of RT-PCR on the TCR CDR3, the HTBI primer set was used together with the Qiagen OneStep RT-PCR kit. The public reads were reprocessed in TCRdb via fastp at Q25 and MiXCR, keeping in-frame beta chains. Identical CDR3 proteins give one entry, which carries the most common genes and DNA. Across this sample there are a few hundred thousand distinct CDR3 sequences, with 15% to 20% seen only once. In total, the top ten clones hold around 28% of the sample. Material for sequencing was blood. Receptors were obtained from a woman aged 30 to 39 with Graves' ophthalmopathy.

This clonotype was seen at least ten times. The rearrangement uses TRBV20-1 and TRBJ2-1; 7 nucleotides align to TRBD2. Germline CDR1 reads DFQATT; CDR2 reads SNEGSKA (reference sequence). The CDR3 is made up of 15 amino acids. The V gene end was trimmed by 4 bases and the J gene end by 4 bases; junction bases not matched to a gene: 10. The CDR3 nucleotides are TGCAGTGCTACGGTCCTAGCGGTTTTTTACAATGAGCAGTTCTTC. Translation gives CSATVLAVFYNEQFF.

Only a few counts were recorded for this clonotype. This chain connects TRBV10-1 to TRBJ2-7, with D perhaps matching TRBD1 (6 bases). V was clipped by 7 bases and J by 3 bases, with 16 bases between them. CDR1 is WNHNN and CDR2 is SYGVQD in the germline V gene (reference sequence). CDR3 length equals 14 residues. For the CDR3, the DNA is TGCGCCAGCACCTATGGGACATCGTTCTACGAGCAGTACTTC. Translation gives CASTYGTSFYEQYF.

This clonotype was seen only a few times. The rearrangement links TRBV18 to TRBJ2-7, with D perhaps TRBD1 (6 bases). The CDR3 runs to 14 residues. With 6 bases removed from V and 2 bases from J, the gap between germline ends came to 14 bases. CDR1 and CDR2 (germline): KGHSH, LQKENI. The CDR3 region has the DNA TGTGCCAGCTCCGGTGGACAGATTACCTACGAGCAGTACTTC. Translated, it gives CASSGGQITYEQYF. Filled out from reference TRBV18 and TRBJ2-7, the complete variable domain reads NAGVMQNPRHLVRRRGQEARLRCSPMKGHSHVYWYRQLPEEGLKFMVYLQKENIIDESGMPKERFSAEFPKEGPSILRIQQVVRGDSAAYFCASSGGQITYEQYFGPGTRLTVT.

This clonotype was found a few times. The J gene is TRBJ1-2, the V gene TRBV29-1; D is unclear. V was clipped by 4 bases and J by 3 bases, with 15 bases between them. Germline V gene data show CDR1 as SQVTM and CDR2 as ANQGSEA. This CDR3 has 14 residues. CDR3 sequence (DNA): TGCAGCGTTGGCTTACGGCTGGCCGACTATGGCTACACCTTC. It is translated as CSVGLRLADYGYTF.

This clonotype appeared a few times. J is TRBJ1-1 and V is TRBV20-1; D remains ambiguous. The CDR3 totals 13 residues. V shed 0 bases and J shed 11 bases, with 16 bases lying between them. Germline V gene lookup returns CDR1 DFQATT and CDR2 SNEGSKA (reference sequence). The CDR3 sequence is CSARDLSPGKAFF. Written as DNA, the CDR3 is TGCAGTGCTAGAGATCTCTCCCCCGGGAAGGCTTTCTTT.

This clonotype came up many times. V and J are TRBV18 and TRBJ2-1, with 8 bases fitting TRBD1. Per the germline V gene, CDR1 is KGHSH and CDR2 is LQKENI. The V segment lost 5 bases and the J segment 8 bases; nucleotides outside the gene matches: 5. The length of the CDR3 is 13 residues. CDR3 amino acids: CASSAKTGDEQFF. CDR3 coding DNA: TGTGCCAGCTCAGCTAAGACAGGGGATGAGCAGTTCTTC.

This clonotype was found many times. The chain uses TRBV6-1 and TRBJ2-5; maybe TRBD2 (6 bases). The CDR3 has 16 amino acids. V shed 6 bases and J shed 2 bases, with 19 bases lying between them. The germline V gene has CDR1 MNHNS and CDR2 SASEGT. The CDR3, as DNA: TGTGCCAGCAGCGGAGGGGTGAGCCCCTGGCAAGAGACCCAGTACTTC. Amino acid sequence: CASSGGVSPWQETQYF.

This clonotype appeared many times. This chain joins TRBV20-1 and TRBJ1-1, with D perhaps matching TRBD1 (6 bases). CDR1 and CDR2 from the germline V gene are DFQATT and SNEGSKA (reference sequence). The V end lost 1 base, the J end lost 8 bases, and 23 bases lay between the germline ends. This CDR3 has 16 residues. CDR3 region: CSARVMRAGDAGEAFF. CDR3 DNA sequence: TGCAGTGCTAGAGTTATGCGGGCAGGGGACGCAGGCGAAGCTTTCTTT.

With regard to this clonotype: Just one base apart from a much larger clone, this may be a read error. The V and J genes are TRBV20-1 and TRBJ2-1, with D possibly matching TRBD2 (6 bases). V dropped 4 bases and J dropped 6 bases, with 13 bases sitting between them. The CDR3 extends over 13 amino acids. Germline V gene data show CDR1 as DFQATT and CDR2 as SNEGSKA (reference sequence). CDR3 sequence reads: CSAKGRAGNEQFF. The CDR3 DNA is TGCAGTGCTAAGGGACGAGCGGGCAATGAGCAGTTCTTC.

The sample holds a few counts of this clonotype. The rearrangement joins TRBV15 to TRBJ2-2; D not certain. With 0 bases removed from V and 5 bases from J, the gap between germline ends came to 13 bases. This CDR3 has 16 residues. Germline CDR1 LNHNV, CDR2 YYDKDF (reference sequence). CDR3 region: CATSRDRTPRTGELFF. CDR3 DNA: TGTGCCACCAGCAGAGATCGAACACCTCGAACCGGGGAGCTGTTTTTT.

This clonotype turned up a few times. The chain uses TRBV6-1 and TRBJ2-3; 11 nucleotides match TRBD2. The J segment lost 7 bases and the V segment lost 6 bases, leaving 6 bases of the junction unmatched. Per the germline V gene, CDR1 is MNHNS and CDR2 is SASEGT. CDR3 length: 14 amino acids. The CDR3 region has the DNA TGTGCCAGCAGGCTGGGACTAGCGGAAAATACGCAGTATTTT. Its translation: CASRLGLAENTQYF.

This clonotype has more than one count but fewer than ten. V gene TRBV19 combines with J gene TRBJ2-1, with 9 bases lining up with TRBD2. CDR1 and CDR2 from the germline V gene are LNHDA and SQIVND (reference sequence). V shed 10 bases and J 1 base; nucleotides not matched to a gene: 20. This CDR3 has 19 residues. CDR3 nucleotides: TGTGCCACCACTCGGTACTTGACTAGCGGTCGGGGGTCCTACAATGAGCAGTTCTTC. The encoded protein is CATTRYLTSGRGSYNEQFF.

The rearrangement uses TRBV5-6 and TRBJ1-5; possibly TRBD1 for D (5 bases). This CDR3 contains 15 residues. Per the germline V gene, CDR1 is SGHDT and CDR2 is YYEEEE. Trimming removed 5 bases at V and 7 bases at J, with 19 bases between. CDR3 coding DNA: TGTGCCAGCAGAGCTTGGGGCAGGGTCGGGCAGCCCCAGCATTTT. Residues: CASRAWGRVGQPQHF.

The table lists this clonotype with many counts. The rearrangement links TRBV5-1 to TRBJ2-7; 9 nucleotides agree with TRBD1. In germline, CDR1 is SGHRS, CDR2 YFSETQ. J lost 4 bases, V lost 4 bases, and 9 bases had no gene match. This CDR3 spans 15 amino acids. In DNA form, the CDR3 reads TGCGCCAGCAGCAAAGAACAGGGGGCAGGGTACGAGCAGTACTTC. This encodes CASSKEQGAGYEQYF.

The chain recombines TRBV7-2 with TRBJ2-2; D may be TRBD2 (6 bases). Looked up from germline, CDR1 is SGHTA and CDR2 is FQGNSA. V lost 5 bases to trimming and J lost 5 bases, with 12 bases between them. The CDR3 has 14 amino acids. Written as DNA, the CDR3 is TGTGCCAGCAGCGCGGGACTTGAGACCGGGGAGCTGTTTTTT. This gives the protein CASSAGLETGELFF.

This clonotype was found a few times. This rearrangement joins TRBV27 to TRBJ2-4; TRBD1 agrees at 10 bases. CDR1 is MNHEY and CDR2 is SMNVEV in the germline V gene (reference sequence). The CDR3 is 18 residues long. Germline trimming cut 4 bases from V and 0 bases from J; bases unmatched to any gene: 9. CDR3 sequence (DNA): TGTGCCAGCAGTTCGACAGGGGGCGTCGGGATAGCCAAAAACATTCAGTACTTC. As protein: CASSSTGGVGIAKNIQYF.

The table lists this clonotype with a few counts. The DNA for the CDR3 is TGTGCTAGTGGTTTGGTAACGGGACTGCTAGCGGGAGGTGCCCTGAACACCGGGGAGCTGTTTTTT. Amino acids: CASGLVTGLLAGGALNTGELFF. The rearrangement joins TRBV12-5 to TRBJ2-2; TRBD2 aligns across 11 bases. The trim removed 0 bases at V and 1 base at J, leaving 16 bases unmatched. Germline V gene sequence: CDR1 LGHNT, CDR2 FRNRAP. The CDR3 runs to 22 residues.